Here is one T cell receptor (beta chain) with its context. TCR beta libraries were made by UMI-labeled 5' RACE. For each CDR3 protein, TCRdb gives one entry from its re-call of the 5' RACE reads, without DNA. In all, the sample yields 15,000 to 20,000 distinct CDR3 sequences. The sample belongs to a study of human CD8 memory T cell subsets. CDR1 SGHDT and CDR2 YYEEEE come from the germline V gene. This CDR3 is built from 13 residues. Sequenced: CD8+ T cells from PBMCs. The sequence came from a human donor in good health. The chain uses TRBV5-6 and TRBJ2-1; TCRdb designates TRBD1, a call that cannot be tested without DNA. The CDR3 sequence is CASSVGGLDEQFF.